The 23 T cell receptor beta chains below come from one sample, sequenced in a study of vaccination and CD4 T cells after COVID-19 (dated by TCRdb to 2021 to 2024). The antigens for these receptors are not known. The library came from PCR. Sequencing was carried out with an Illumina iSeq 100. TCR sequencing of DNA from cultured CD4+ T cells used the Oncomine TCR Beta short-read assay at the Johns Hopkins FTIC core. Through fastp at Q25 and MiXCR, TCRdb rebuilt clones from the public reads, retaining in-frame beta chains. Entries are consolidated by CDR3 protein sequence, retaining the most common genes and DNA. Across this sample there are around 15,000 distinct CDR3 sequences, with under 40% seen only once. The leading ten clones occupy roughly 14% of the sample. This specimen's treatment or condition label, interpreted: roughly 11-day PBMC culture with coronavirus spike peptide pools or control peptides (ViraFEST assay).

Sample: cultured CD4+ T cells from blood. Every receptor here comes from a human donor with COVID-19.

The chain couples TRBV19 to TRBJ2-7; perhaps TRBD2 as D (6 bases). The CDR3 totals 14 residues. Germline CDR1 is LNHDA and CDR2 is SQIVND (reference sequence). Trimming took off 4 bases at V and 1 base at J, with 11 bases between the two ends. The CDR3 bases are TGTGCCAGTAGTACCTTGGCGGGGTCCTACGAGCAGTACTTC. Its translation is CASSTLAGSYEQYF.

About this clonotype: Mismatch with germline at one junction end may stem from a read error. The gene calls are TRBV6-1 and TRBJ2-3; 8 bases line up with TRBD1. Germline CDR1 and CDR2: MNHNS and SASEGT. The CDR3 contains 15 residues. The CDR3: CTSSGTGKGTDTQYF. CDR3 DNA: TGTACCAGCAGTGGGACAGGCAAAGGCACAGATACGCAGTATTTT.

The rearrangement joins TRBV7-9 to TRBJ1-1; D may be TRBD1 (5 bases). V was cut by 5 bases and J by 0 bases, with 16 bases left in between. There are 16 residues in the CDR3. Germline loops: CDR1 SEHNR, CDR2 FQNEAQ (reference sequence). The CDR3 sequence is CASSPTRQRLNTEAFF. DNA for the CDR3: TGTGCCAGCAGCCCCACGAGACAGCGACTGAACACTGAAGCTTTCTTT.

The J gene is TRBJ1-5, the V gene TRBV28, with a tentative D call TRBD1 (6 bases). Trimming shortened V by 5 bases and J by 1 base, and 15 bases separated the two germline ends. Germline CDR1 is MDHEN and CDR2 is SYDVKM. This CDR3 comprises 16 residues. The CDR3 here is CASSGTYRASNQPQHF. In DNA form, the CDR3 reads TGTGCCAGCAGTGGAACTTACAGGGCCAGCAATCAGCCCCAGCATTTT.

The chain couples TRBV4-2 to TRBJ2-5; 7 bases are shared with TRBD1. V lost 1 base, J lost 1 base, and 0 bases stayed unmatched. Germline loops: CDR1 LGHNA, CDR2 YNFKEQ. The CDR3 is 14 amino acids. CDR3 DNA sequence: TGTGCCAGCAGCCAAGGGGACAGCCAAGAGACCCAGTACTTC. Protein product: CASSQGDSQETQYF.

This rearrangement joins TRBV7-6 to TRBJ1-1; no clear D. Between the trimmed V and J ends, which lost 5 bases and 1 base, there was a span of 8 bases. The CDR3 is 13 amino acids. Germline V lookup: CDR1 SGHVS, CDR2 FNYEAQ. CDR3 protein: CASSADSNTEAFF. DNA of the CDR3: TGTGCCAGCAGCGCGGATTCGAACACTGAAGCTTTCTTT.

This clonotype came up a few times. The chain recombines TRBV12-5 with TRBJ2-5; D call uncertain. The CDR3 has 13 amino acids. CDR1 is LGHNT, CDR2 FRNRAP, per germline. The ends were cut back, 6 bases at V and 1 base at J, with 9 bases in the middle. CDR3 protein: CASGDPSQETQYF. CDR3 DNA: TGTGCTAGTGGCGACCCCAGCCAAGAGACCCAGTACTTC.

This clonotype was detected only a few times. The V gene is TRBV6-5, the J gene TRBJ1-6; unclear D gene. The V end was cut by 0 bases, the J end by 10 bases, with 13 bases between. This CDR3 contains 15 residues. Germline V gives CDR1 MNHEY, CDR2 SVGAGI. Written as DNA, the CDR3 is TGTGCCAGCAGTTACTCGGCTGGGCTCGAGTCACCCCTCCACTTT. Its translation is CASSYSAGLESPLHF.

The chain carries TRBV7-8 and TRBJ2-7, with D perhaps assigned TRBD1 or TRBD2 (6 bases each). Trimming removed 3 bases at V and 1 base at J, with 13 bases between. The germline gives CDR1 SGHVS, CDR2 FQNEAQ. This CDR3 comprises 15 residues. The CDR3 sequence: CASSFRGLASYEQYF. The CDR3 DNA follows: TGTGCCAGCAGCTTCAGGGGACTTGCTTCCTACGAGCAGTACTTC.

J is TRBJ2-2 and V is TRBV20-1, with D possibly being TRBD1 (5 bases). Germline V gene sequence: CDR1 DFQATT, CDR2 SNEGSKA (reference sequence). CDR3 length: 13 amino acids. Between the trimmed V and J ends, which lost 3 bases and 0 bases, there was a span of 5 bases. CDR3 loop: CSARTANTGELFF. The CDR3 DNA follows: TGCAGTGCTAGGACAGCGAACACCGGGGAGCTGTTTTTT.

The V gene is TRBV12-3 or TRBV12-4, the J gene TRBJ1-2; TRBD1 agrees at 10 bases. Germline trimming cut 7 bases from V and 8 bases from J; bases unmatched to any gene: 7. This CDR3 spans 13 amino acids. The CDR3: CASTGDRGTGYTF. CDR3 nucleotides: TGTGCCAGCACCGGGGACAGGGGTACAGGCTACACCTTC.

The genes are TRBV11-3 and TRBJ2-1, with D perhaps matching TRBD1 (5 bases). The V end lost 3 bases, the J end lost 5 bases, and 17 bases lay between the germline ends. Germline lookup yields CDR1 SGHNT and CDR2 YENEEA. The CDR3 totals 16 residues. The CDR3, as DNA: TGTGCCAGCAGCTTGTCAGGGAAGGCCCTTCACAATGAGCAGTTCTTC. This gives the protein CASSLSGKALHNEQFF.

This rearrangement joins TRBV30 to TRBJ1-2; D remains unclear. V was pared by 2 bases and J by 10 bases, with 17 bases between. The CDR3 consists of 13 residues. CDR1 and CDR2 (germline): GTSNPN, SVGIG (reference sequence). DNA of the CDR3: TGTGCCTGGAGTCCAACGGGAGTAAATGTCTACACCTTC. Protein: CAWSPTGVNVYTF.

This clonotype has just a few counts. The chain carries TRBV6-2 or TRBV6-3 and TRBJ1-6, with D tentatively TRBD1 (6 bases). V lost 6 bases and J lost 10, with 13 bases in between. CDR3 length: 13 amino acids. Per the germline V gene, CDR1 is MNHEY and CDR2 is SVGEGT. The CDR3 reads CASSRDNQSPLHF. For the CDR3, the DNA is TGTGCCAGCAGCCGGGACAATCAATCACCCCTCCACTTT.

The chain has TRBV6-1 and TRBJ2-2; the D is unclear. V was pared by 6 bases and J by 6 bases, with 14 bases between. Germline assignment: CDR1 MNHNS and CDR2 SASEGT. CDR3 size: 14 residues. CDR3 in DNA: TGTGCCAGCAGACTCCCACTTGGGGCCGGGGAGCTGTTTTTT. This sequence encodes CASRLPLGAGELFF.

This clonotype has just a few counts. DNA of the CDR3: TGTGCCAGCAGACTGAAACAGGGAACTGAAGCTTTCTTT. It codes for CASRLKQGTEAFF. The chain uses TRBV6-1 and TRBJ1-1; D perhaps matches TRBD1 (6 bases). This CDR3 contains 13 residues. Germline lookup yields CDR1 MNHNS and CDR2 SASEGT. Trimming stripped 6 bases from V and 5 bases from J, with 13 bases between.

CDR3 nucleotide sequence: TGTGCCAGCAGTTATCTGGGGCGGGATAATGAGCAGTTCTTC. Translation: CASSYLGRDNEQFF. V usage is TRBV27 and J usage is TRBJ2-1, with a tentative D call TRBD2 (6 bases). Germline CDR1 reads MNHEY; CDR2 reads SMNVEV (reference sequence). V was trimmed by 4 bases and J by 7 bases, leaving 14 bases between them. The CDR3 totals 14 residues.

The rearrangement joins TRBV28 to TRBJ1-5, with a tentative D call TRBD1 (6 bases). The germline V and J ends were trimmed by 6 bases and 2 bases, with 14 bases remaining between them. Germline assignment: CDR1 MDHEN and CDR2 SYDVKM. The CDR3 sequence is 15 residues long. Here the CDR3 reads CASRPTGLGNQPQHF. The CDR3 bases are TGTGCCAGCAGACCTACAGGGTTGGGCAATCAGCCCCAGCATTTT.

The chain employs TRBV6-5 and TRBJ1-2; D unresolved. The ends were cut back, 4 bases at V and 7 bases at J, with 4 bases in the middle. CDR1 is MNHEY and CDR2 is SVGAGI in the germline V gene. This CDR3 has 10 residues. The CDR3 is CASSFGGYTF. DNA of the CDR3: TGTGCCAGCAGTTTTGGTGGCTACACCTTC.

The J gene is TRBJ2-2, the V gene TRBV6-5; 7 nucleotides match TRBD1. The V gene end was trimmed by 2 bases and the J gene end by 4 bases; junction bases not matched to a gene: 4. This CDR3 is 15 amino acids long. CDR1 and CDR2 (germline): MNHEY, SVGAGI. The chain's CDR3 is CASSYRTGATGELFF. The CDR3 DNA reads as TGTGCCAGCAGTTACAGGACAGGTGCCACCGGGGAGCTGTTTTTT.

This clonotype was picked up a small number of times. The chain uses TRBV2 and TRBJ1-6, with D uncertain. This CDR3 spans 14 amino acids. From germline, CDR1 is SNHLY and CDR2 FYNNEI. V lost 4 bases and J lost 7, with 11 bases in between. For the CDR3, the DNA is TGTGCCAGCAGTGCCCGACATAACAATTCACCCCTCCACTTT. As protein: CASSARHNNSPLHF.

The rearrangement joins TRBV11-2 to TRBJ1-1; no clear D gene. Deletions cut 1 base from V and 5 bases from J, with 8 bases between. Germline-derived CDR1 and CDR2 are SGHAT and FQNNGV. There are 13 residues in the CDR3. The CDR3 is CASSLVGGTEAFF. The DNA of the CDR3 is TGTGCCAGCAGCTTAGTAGGAGGGACTGAAGCTTTCTTT.

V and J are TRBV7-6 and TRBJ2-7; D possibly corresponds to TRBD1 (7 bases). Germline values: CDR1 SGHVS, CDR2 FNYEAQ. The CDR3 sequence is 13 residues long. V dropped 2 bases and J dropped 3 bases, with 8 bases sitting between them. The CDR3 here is CASSLQGGYEQYF. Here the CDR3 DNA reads TGTGCCAGCAGCTTACAGGGGGGCTACGAGCAGTACTTC. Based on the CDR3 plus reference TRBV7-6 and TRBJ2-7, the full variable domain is GAGVSQSPRYKVTKRGQDVALRCDPISGHVSLYWYRQALGQGPEFLTYFNYEAQQDKSGLPNDRFSAERPEGSISTLTIQRTEQRDSAMYRCASSLQGGYEQYFGPGTRLTVT.